A single sample is the source of the 17 T cell receptor beta chains below, sequenced in a study of cytomegalovirus exposure and HLA in healthy donors. The PCR used 60 Vbeta and 13 Jbeta primers. Some clones are missing from TCRdb's copy, which holds only in-frame ones; the method was immunoSEQ multiplex PCR. The sample yields 35,000 to 50,000 clones, of which the top ten take up around 7.4%. Material: PBMCs. Receptors were obtained from a male donor in good health and CMV-seronegative.

The V and J genes are TRBV7-9 and TRBJ2-3; 9 bases map to TRBD2. Germline assignment: CDR1 SEHNR and CDR2 FQNEAQ (reference sequence). This CDR3 is built from 17 residues. Germline trimming cut 5 bases from V and 2 bases from J; bases unmatched to any gene: 11. The CDR3 nucleotides are TGTGCCAGCAGCCCCAGGGGCGGGAGGGCCCCCACAGATACGCAGTATTTT. Protein product: CASSPRGGRAPTDTQYF.

The rearrangement links TRBV28 to TRBJ2-7, with D possibly matching TRBD1 (5 bases). The V end was cut by 5 bases, the J end by 6 bases, with 17 bases between. The CDR3 is made up of 14 amino acids. Per germline, CDR1 MDHEN and CDR2 SYDVKM. CDR3 coding DNA: TGTGCCAGCAGTCCCCCCCCAGGGCCTTCCGAGCAGTACTTC. Translated, it gives CASSPPPGPSEQYF.

This sequence joins TRBV6-5 and TRBJ2-2; 9 bases map to TRBD1. The CDR3 sequence is 15 residues long. V lost 6 bases to trimming and J lost 0 bases; unmatched junction nucleotides: 2. CDR1 is MNHEY and CDR2 is SVGAGI in the germline V gene. The CDR3 sequence is CASRTGGSNTGELFF. The CDR3 coding sequence is TGTGCCAGCAGGACAGGGGGTTCGAACACCGGGGAGCTGTTTTTT.

The chain combines TRBV19 with TRBJ2-5, with 12 bases matching TRBD1. The J call may not be correct, given that the DNA end is closer to TRBJ2-7. This CDR3 contains 14 residues. CDR1 is LNHDA, CDR2 SQIVND, per germline (reference sequence). The chain's CDR3 is CASQGTGGIYEQYF. For the CDR3, the DNA is TGTGCCAGTCAAGGGACAGGGGGCATATACGAGCAGTACTTC.

The chain carries TRBV6-4 and TRBJ2-7; the D gene is possibly TRBD2 (5 bases). This CDR3 comprises 12 residues. In germline, CDR1 is MRHNA, CDR2 SNTAGT. The V end was cut by 11 bases, the J end by 5 bases, with 16 bases between. The CDR3 loop reads CAGNEGSNEQYF. CDR3 nucleotide sequence: TGTGCCGGTAATGAGGGTTCGAACGAGCAGTACTTC.

J is TRBJ2-5 and V is TRBV28, with a possible D match to TRBD1 (5 bases). Germline V CDR1 and CDR2: MDHEN, SYDVKM. The CDR3 consists of 14 residues. V dropped 6 bases and J dropped 5 bases, with 16 bases sitting between them. CDR3 sequence reads: CASSQAGRRETQYF. DNA of the CDR3: TGTGCCAGCAGCCAGGCAGGGCGACGGGAGACCCAGTACTTC.

V gene TRBV7-7 combines with J gene TRBJ2-7; TRBD2 matches 8 bases. CDR1 and CDR2 (germline): SSHAT, FNYEAQ (reference sequence). CDR3 length equals 13 residues. The CDR3 here is CASAVLAASEQYF. The CDR3 region has the DNA TGTGCTAGCGCCGTACTAGCGGCCTCCGAGCAGTACTTC.

The CDR3 nucleotides read TGCGCCAGCAAACGTACTTTCTCCTACAATGAGCAGTTCTTC. Residues: CASKRTFSYNEQFF. The chain links TRBV4-1 to TRBJ2-1; D uncertain. V was shortened by 7 bases and J by 0 bases, with 10 bases between the two germline ends. Germline V lookup: CDR1 MGHRA, CDR2 YSYEKL. This CDR3 is 14 amino acids long.

The rearrangement uses TRBV6-6 and TRBJ2-7, with D uncertain. Germline CDR1 is MNHNY and CDR2 is SVGAGI (reference sequence). Trimming took 7 bases from V and 2 from J, leaving 15 bases between them. The CDR3 is made up of 14 amino acids. This CDR3 reads CASMSRSVTYEQYF. CDR3 bases: TGTGCCAGCATGTCTCGATCAGTCACCTACGAGCAGTACTTC.

About this clone itself: Relative to the germline gene, one junction end is altered; a read error may explain this. CDR3 nucleotides: TGTGCCGGCAGTTTATCGGGGACAGGGACCGGCTACACCTTC. Its translation is CAGSLSGTGTGYTF. This sequence joins TRBV27 and TRBJ1-2, with 9 bases that match TRBD1. The CDR3 loop spans 14 amino acids. Germline loops: CDR1 MNHEY, CDR2 SMNVEV (reference sequence).

The V and J genes are TRBV7-9 and TRBJ2-1, with 12 bases lining up with TRBD2. The CDR3 covers 15 residues. Germline V gene lookup returns CDR1 SEHNR and CDR2 FQNEAQ (reference sequence). The trim removed 6 bases at V and 7 bases at J, leaving 7 bases unmatched. The CDR3 loop is CASSLAGGPGNEQFF. Written as DNA, the CDR3 is TGTGCCAGCAGTCTAGCGGGAGGGCCAGGGAATGAGCAGTTCTTC.

This CDR3 is CASSLVLALEQFF. Here the CDR3 DNA reads TGTGCCAGCAGCTTAGTTTTAGCTCTTGAGCAGTTCTTC. The gene calls are TRBV11-1 and TRBJ2-1; D not certain. Germline V gene sequence: CDR1 SGHAT, CDR2 FQDESV (reference sequence). The germline V and J ends were trimmed by 1 base and 9 bases, with 10 bases remaining between them. The CDR3 runs 13 residues.

The chain joins TRBV5-4 to TRBJ1-1; no firm D call. The ends were cut back, 0 bases at V and 1 base at J, with 7 bases in the middle. The CDR3 loop spans 14 amino acids. Germline CDR1 SGHNT, CDR2 YYREEE (reference sequence). CDR3 protein: CASSLAGRNTEAFF. CDR3 nucleotide sequence: TGTGCCAGCAGCTTGGCGGGTAGGAACACTGAAGCTTTCTTT.

The V and J genes are TRBV28 and TRBJ1-4, with a weak D call TRBD1 (6 bases). The germline V gene has CDR1 MDHEN and CDR2 SYDVKM. Trimming took 10 bases from V and 11 from J, leaving 17 bases between them. The CDR3 sequence is 12 residues long. The CDR3 sequence: CAMGAGEGKLFF. The CDR3 nucleotides read TGTGCCATGGGGGCAGGGGAAGGGAAACTGTTTTTT.

The chain joins TRBV6-5 to TRBJ2-3; D is possibly TRBD2 (6 bases). V lost 8 bases, J lost 6 bases, and 18 bases lay in between. Germline loops: CDR1 MNHEY, CDR2 SVGAGI. This CDR3 spans 14 amino acids. The CDR3 bases are TGTGCCAGCTGGGGTGCGGGGCCTGGGGATACGCAGTATTTT. Translation: CASWGAGPGDTQYF.

The chain recombines TRBV6-5 with TRBJ1-3; 7 bases align to TRBD1. The CDR3 has 15 residues. V gave up 6 bases and J gave up 0 bases; unmatched junction bases: 5. From germline, CDR1 is MNHEY and CDR2 SVGAGI. CDR3 nucleotide sequence: TGTGCCAGCAGGGGACAGTTAAGCTCTGGAAACACCATATATTTT. Its protein product is CASRGQLSSGNTIYF.

V and J are TRBV28 and TRBJ1-1; D not resolved. V was cut by 7 bases and J by 1 base, with 13 bases left in between. This CDR3 region has 14 residues. Germline CDR1 and CDR2: MDHEN and SYDVKM. CDR3 nucleotides: TGTGCCAGCAAGGATAGAGGGCAGAACACTGAAGCTTTCTTT. It yields the protein CASKDRGQNTEAFF.